This entry lists 32 T cell receptor beta chains sequenced from one sample in a study of T cell responses to AZD1222 COVID-19 vaccine. Only in-frame clones appear in the TCRdb table, and some are missing; sequencing was by immunoSEQ multiplex PCR. In the table there are some 56,000 clones, nearly 90% of which are singletons. Source: peripheral blood, taken 28 days after the second AZD1222 dose. The origin of the receptors is an adult who received the AZD1222 COVID-19 vaccine.

The chain is built from TRBV11-2 and TRBJ2-1; 8 positions match TRBD2. J gave up 0 bases and V 9 bases, and 4 bases lay outside the gene matches. The germline CDR1 and CDR2 sequences are SGHAT and FQNNGV. This CDR3 is 14 amino acids long. DNA for the CDR3: TGTGCCAGTACTAGCGGAAGCTCCTACAATGAGCAGTTCTTC. Translation gives CASTSGSSYNEQFF.

The chain employs TRBV7-8 and TRBJ2-3; 8 bases fit TRBD2. J lost 6 bases, V lost 4 bases, and 6 bases had no gene match. The CDR3 consists of 14 residues. The germline CDR1 and CDR2 sequences are SGHVS and FQNEAQ. Here the CDR3 DNA reads TGTGCCAGCAGCTGGACTAGCTCCGGGGATACGCAGTATTTT. Protein sequence: CASSWTSSGDTQYF.

The chain recombines TRBV29-1 with TRBJ2-5; 11 positions match TRBD2. The CDR3 has 14 amino acids. V shed 5 bases and J 2 bases; nucleotides not matched to a gene: 4. CDR1 and CDR2 from the germline V gene are SQVTM and ANQGSEA. The CDR3 spells CSVTGTSGQETQYF. The CDR3 nucleotides read TGCAGCGTTACTGGGACTAGCGGACAAGAGACCCAGTACTTC.

The chain employs TRBV27 and TRBJ2-7; maybe TRBD1 (6 bases). This CDR3 comprises 14 residues. Germline loops: CDR1 MNHEY, CDR2 SMNVEV (reference sequence). The ends were cut back, 2 bases at V and 3 bases at J, with 11 bases in the middle. In nucleotides, the CDR3 is TGTGCCAGCAGTTTAGTATTGGGACACTACGAGCAGTACTTC. Encoded protein: CASSLVLGHYEQYF.

This chain links TRBV5-1 with TRBJ2-2, with a weak D call TRBD1 (6 bases). Trimming stripped 0 bases from V and 0 bases from J, with 12 bases between. Germline CDR1 is SGHRS and CDR2 is YFSETQ. There are 17 residues in the CDR3. The CDR3 nucleotides read TGCGCCAGCAGCTTGGGTCAGGGGCCCCCGAACACCGGGGAGCTGTTTTTT. It encodes CASSLGQGPPNTGELFF.

The chain uses TRBV5-4 and TRBJ2-3; TRBD2 is a possible D gene (5 bases). V was trimmed by 5 bases and J by 6 bases, leaving 7 bases between them. CDR3 length: 11 residues. Germline V CDR1 and CDR2: SGHNT, YYREEE (reference sequence). Here the CDR3 reads CASSPGDTQYF. The CDR3 DNA reads TGTGCCAGCAGTCCGGGGGATACGCAGTATTTT.

This chain links TRBV11-2 with TRBJ2-1; tentative D call: TRBD1 (6 bases). The V end was cut by 5 bases, the J end by 5 bases, with 16 bases between. CDR1 is SGHAT and CDR2 is FQNNGV in the germline V gene. CDR3 length: 15 amino acids. This CDR3 is CASSPTHGQNNEQFF. DNA of the CDR3: TGTGCCAGCAGCCCAACCCATGGACAGAACAATGAGCAGTTCTTC.

This sequence joins TRBV27 and TRBJ1-2; D gene ambiguous. The CDR3 has 14 residues. The ends were cut back, 7 bases at V and 4 bases at J, with 16 bases in the middle. Germline V CDR1 and CDR2: MNHEY, SMNVEV (reference sequence). The CDR3 bases are TGTGCCAGCACCCCGTGGAACAACCCCTATGGCTACACCTTC. Protein sequence: CASTPWNNPYGYTF.

This clone turned up a few times. V usage is TRBV2 and J usage is TRBJ1-4; no clear D. The V end lost 11 bases, the J end lost 8 bases, and 12 bases lay between the germline ends. This CDR3 region has 11 residues. Germline CDR1 is SNHLY and CDR2 is FYNNEI. CDR3 amino acids: CASWGYEKLFF. In DNA, the CDR3 is TGTGCCTCCTGGGGTTACGAAAAACTGTTTTTT.

This chain connects TRBV12-3 or TRBV12-4 to TRBJ2-2; D is unclear. CDR3 length equals 12 residues. Trimming took off 8 bases at V and 6 bases at J, with 10 bases between the two ends. The CDR3, as DNA: TGTGCCAGCGAGCTGGACGCCGGGGAGCTGTTTTTT. It is translated as CASELDAGELFF.

CDR3 coding DNA: TGTGCCAGCAGTTTAGGTCTTAGGCGGCCAGCTTTCTTT. This codes for CASSLGLRRPAFF. The chain carries TRBV28 and TRBJ1-1; no clear D gene. Germline V gives CDR1 MDHEN, CDR2 SYDVKM. The CDR3 extends over 13 amino acids. With 2 bases removed from V and 10 bases from J, the gap between germline ends came to 14 bases.

The genes are TRBV2 and TRBJ2-1; no clear D gene. The CDR3 runs to 10 residues. Trimming removed 5 bases at V and 6 bases at J, with 2 bases between. Germline-derived CDR1 and CDR2 are SNHLY and FYNNEI. This CDR3 is CASSLNEQFF. As DNA, the CDR3 is TGTGCCAGCAGTCTCAATGAGCAGTTCTTC.

The chain is built from TRBV7-2 and TRBJ1-2; no definite D call. CDR1 and CDR2 (germline): SGHTA, FQGNSA. There are 16 residues in the CDR3. Trimming left V 2 bases short and J 4 bases short, with 17 bases between. CDR3: CASSLKGGSGTYGYTF. The CDR3 DNA is TGTGCCAGCAGCTTAAAAGGTGGCAGCGGAACCTATGGCTACACCTTC.

This clone occurred once. The chain carries TRBV7-2 and TRBJ1-4, with D possibly matching TRBD1 (5 bases). Germline CDR1 and CDR2: SGHTA and FQGNSA. The CDR3 covers 15 residues. Deletions cut 1 base from V and 3 bases from J, with 9 bases between. The CDR3 nucleotides read TGTGCCAGCAGCTTAGAGGGGTTGGCTAATGAAAAACTGTTTTTT. It codes for CASSLEGLANEKLFF.

The genes are TRBV27 and TRBJ1-6; tentative D call: TRBD1 (5 bases). CDR1 and CDR2 (germline): MNHEY, SMNVEV (reference sequence). Trimming stripped 2 bases from V and 8 bases from J, with 10 bases between. This CDR3 is 14 amino acids long. CDR3 amino acids: CASSLSGGDSPLHF. The CDR3 DNA follows: TGTGCCAGCAGTTTAAGTGGGGGGGATTCACCCCTCCACTTT.

The chain carries TRBV10-1 and TRBJ2-7; D assignment may be TRBD1 or TRBD2 (5 bases each). This CDR3 has 13 amino acids. V was clipped by 6 bases and J by 1 base, with 10 bases between them. Germline-derived CDR1 and CDR2 are WNHNN and SYGVQD (reference sequence). The CDR3 region has the DNA TGCGCCAGCAGCAGGGACGGGTCCTACGAGCAGTACTTC. This sequence encodes CASSRDGSYEQYF.

V gene TRBV10-1 combines with J gene TRBJ2-5; unclear D gene. Trimming pared 3 bases from V and 2 bases from J, leaving 7 bases between. Looked up from germline, CDR1 is WNHNN and CDR2 is SYGVQD (reference sequence). The CDR3 totals 13 residues. The CDR3 is CASSDQRQETQYF. CDR3 sequence (DNA): TGCGCCAGCAGTGACCAGAGGCAAGAGACCCAGTACTTC.

The gene calls are TRBV5-4 and TRBJ2-3, with D tentatively TRBD2 (7 bases). V was clipped by 5 bases and J by 2 bases, with 15 bases between them. This CDR3 is built from 15 residues. Per the germline V gene, CDR1 is SGHNT and CDR2 is YYREEE (reference sequence). The chain's CDR3 is CASSGGGGHTDTQYF. The DNA for the CDR3 is TGTGCCAGCAGTGGCGGGGGCGGCCACACAGATACGCAGTATTTT. Combining the CDR3 with reference TRBV5-4 and TRBJ2-3 gives the whole variable domain ETGVTQSPTHLIKTRGQQVTLRCSSQSGHNTVSWYQQALGQGPQFIFQYYREEENGRGNFPPRFSGLQFPNYSSELNVNALELDDSALYLCASSGGGGHTDTQYFGPGTRLTVL.

The V gene is TRBV3-1 (or the pseudogene TRBV3-2), the J gene TRBJ2-7, with a tentative D call TRBD1 (6 bases). V was cut by 2 bases and J by 2 bases, with 13 bases left in between. CDR3 size: 15 residues. Germline CDR1 reads LGHDT; CDR2 reads YNNKEL (reference sequence). The CDR3 DNA reads TGTGCCAGCAGCCAATACCCAACAGGGACCTACGAGCAGTACTTC. The encoded protein is CASSQYPTGTYEQYF.

The chain joins TRBV27 to TRBJ1-1; D call uncertain. Between the trimmed V and J ends, which lost 5 bases and 1 base, there was a span of 8 bases. This CDR3 has 13 amino acids. From germline, CDR1 is MNHEY and CDR2 SMNVEV (reference sequence). The CDR3 protein is CASSPRANTEAFF. In DNA form, the CDR3 reads TGTGCCAGCAGTCCTCGGGCGAACACTGAAGCTTTCTTT.

This chain joins TRBV12-3 or TRBV12-4 and TRBJ1-1, with a tentative D call TRBD1 (5 bases). This CDR3 has 13 amino acids. Trimming shortened V by 5 bases and J by 3 bases, and 10 bases separated the two germline ends. The DNA for the CDR3 is TGTGCCAGCAGTCCCGCAGGGTACACTGAAGCTTTCTTT. This encodes CASSPAGYTEAFF.

This clone came up once. The rearrangement uses TRBV24-1 and TRBJ2-2; 9 nucleotides line up with TRBD2. CDR3 length equals 16 residues. The germline gives CDR1 KGHDR, CDR2 SFDVKD. V was pared by 6 bases and J by 0 bases, with 4 bases of the junction left unmatched. This CDR3 reads CATSNSGSSNTGELFF. The DNA for the CDR3 is TGTGCCACCAGTAATAGCGGGAGTTCGAACACCGGGGAGCTGTTTTTT.

This chain uses TRBV2 with TRBJ2-5; no clear D gene. V lost 6 bases and J lost 0, with 8 bases in between. The length of the CDR3 is 13 residues. Germline-derived CDR1 and CDR2 are SNHLY and FYNNEI. As DNA, the CDR3 is TGTGCCAGCAGCCCTCTGTACCAAGAGACCCAGTACTTC. Protein sequence: CASSPLYQETQYF.

CDR3: CASSQDDRGKAGSGANVLTF. CDR3 sequence (DNA): TGTGCCAGCAGCCAAGATGACAGGGGGAAGGCGGGCTCTGGGGCCAACGTCCTGACTTTC. The gene calls are TRBV14 and TRBJ2-6, with 9 bases matching TRBD1. The CDR3 contains 20 residues. Germline values: CDR1 SGHDN, CDR2 FVKESK. V shed 0 bases, J shed 0 bases, and the junction held 9 bases outside the gene matches.

The chain carries TRBV10-1 and TRBJ2-3; D unclear. The germline CDR1 and CDR2 sequences are WNHNN and SYGVQD (reference sequence). V gave up 4 bases and J gave up 3 bases, with 8 bases separating them. The CDR3 has 13 residues. The CDR3 DNA sequence: TGCGCCAGCAGTGCGTTCGGGACAGATACGCAGTATTTT. Translation: CASSAFGTDTQYF.

CDR3 sequence (DNA): TGCGCCAGCAGCCGCGGATCGGGACAGAGTACAGATACGCAGTATTTT. Translated, it gives CASSRGSGQSTDTQYF. The chain is built from TRBV4-1 and TRBJ2-3; 7 nucleotides line up with TRBD1. The V and J ends lost 4 bases and 3 bases, in that order; junction bases with no gene match: 10. The length of the CDR3 is 16 residues. The germline V gene has CDR1 MGHRA and CDR2 YSYEKL.

This clone was counted once. The chain employs TRBV28 and TRBJ2-7; 7 bases agree with TRBD1. Losses at the gene ends were 5 bases for V and 3 bases for J; bases not matched to a gene: 10. This CDR3 has 15 amino acids. The germline V gene encodes CDR1 MDHEN and CDR2 SYDVKM. CDR3 DNA sequence: TGTGCCAGCAGTACACAAACAGGGGCCAACTACGAGCAGTACTTC. Its protein is CASSTQTGANYEQYF. The variable domain in full, with the rest retrieved from reference TRBV28 and TRBJ2-7, is DVKVTQSSRYLVKRTGEKVFLECVQDMDHENMFWYRQDPGLGLRLIYFSYDVKMKEKGDIPEGYSVSREKKERFSLILESASTNQTSMYLCASSTQTGANYEQYFGPGTRLTVT.

The chain recombines TRBV9 with TRBJ1-2; tentatively, D is TRBD1 (5 bases). In germline, CDR1 is SGDLS, CDR2 YYNGEE. CDR3 length: 13 amino acids. Trimming removed 0 bases at V and 8 bases at J, with 11 bases between. DNA of the CDR3: TGTGCCAGCAGCGTAGAGGGGACGGGAGGCTACACCTTC. This gives the protein CASSVEGTGGYTF. Using reference TRBV9 and TRBJ1-2 for the parts outside the CDR3, the full variable domain is DSGVTQTPKHLITATGQRVTLRCSPRSGDLSVYWYQQSLDQGLQFLIQYYNGEERAKGNILERFSAQQFPDLHSELNLSSLELGDSALYFCASSVEGTGGYTFGSGTRLTVV.

The chain uses TRBV12-3 or TRBV12-4 and TRBJ2-7; TRBD1 might be the D (6 bases). This CDR3 has 12 residues. Trimming left V 4 bases short and J 4 bases short, with 8 bases between. CDR3 loop: CASSSQGYEQYF. For the CDR3, the DNA is TGTGCCAGCAGTTCCCAGGGGTACGAGCAGTACTTC.

This sequence joins TRBV7-3 and TRBJ2-2; a possible D gene is TRBD1 (5 bases). The ends were cut back, 1 base at V and 4 bases at J, with 13 bases in the middle. The CDR3 is made up of 16 amino acids. CDR1 and CDR2 from the germline V gene are SGHTA and FQGTGA. CDR3 sequence: CASSLNPQGATGELFF. For the CDR3, the DNA is TGTGCCAGCAGCTTAAATCCCCAGGGTGCCACCGGGGAGCTGTTTTTT. Full variable domain (rest looked up from reference TRBV7-3 and TRBJ2-2): GAGVSQTPSNKVTEKGKYVELRCDPISGHTALYWYRQSLGQGPEFLIYFQGTGAADDSGLPNDRFFAVRPEGSVSTLKIQRTERGDSAVYLCASSLNPQGATGELFFGEGSRLTVL.

The gene calls are TRBV5-6 and TRBJ1-6; D remains unclear. V lost 4 bases, J lost 5 bases, and 16 bases lay in between. Germline V gives CDR1 SGHDT, CDR2 YYEEEE. CDR3 length: 16 amino acids. CDR3 amino acids: CASSIGVRRDNSPLHF. DNA for the CDR3: TGTGCCAGCAGCATAGGAGTAAGGCGAGATAATTCACCCCTCCACTTT.

V gene TRBV4-2 combines with J gene TRBJ2-5; D unresolved. Trimming removed 1 base at V and 2 bases at J, with 14 bases between. Germline V gives CDR1 LGHNA, CDR2 YNFKEQ. This CDR3 is built from 16 residues. The DNA for the CDR3 is TGTGCCAGCAGCCAAGGACCCTACAAAGATCAAGAGACCCAGTACTTC. It specifies CASSQGPYKDQETQYF.